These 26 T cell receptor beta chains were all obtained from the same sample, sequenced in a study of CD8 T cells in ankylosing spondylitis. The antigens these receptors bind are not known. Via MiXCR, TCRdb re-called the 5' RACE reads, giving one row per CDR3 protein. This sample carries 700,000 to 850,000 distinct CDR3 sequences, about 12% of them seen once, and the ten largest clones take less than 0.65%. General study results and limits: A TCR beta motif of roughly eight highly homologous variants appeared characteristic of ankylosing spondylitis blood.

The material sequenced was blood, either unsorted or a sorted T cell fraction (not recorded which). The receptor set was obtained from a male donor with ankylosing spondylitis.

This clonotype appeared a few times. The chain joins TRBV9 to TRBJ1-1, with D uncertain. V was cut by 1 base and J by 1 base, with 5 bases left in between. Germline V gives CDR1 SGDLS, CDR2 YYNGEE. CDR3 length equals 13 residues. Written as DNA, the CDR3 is TGTGCCAGCAGCGTAAATACGAACACTGAAGCTTTCTTT. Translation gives CASSVNTNTEAFF.

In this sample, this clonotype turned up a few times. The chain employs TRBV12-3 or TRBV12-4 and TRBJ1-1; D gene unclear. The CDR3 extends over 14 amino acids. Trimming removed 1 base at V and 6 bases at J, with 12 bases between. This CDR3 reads CASSLGGGHAEAFF. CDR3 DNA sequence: TGTGCCAGCAGTTTAGGGGGAGGTCACGCTGAAGCTTTCTTT.

This CDR3 reads CASSFSSGTEAFF. The CDR3 DNA reads TGTGCCAGCAGTTTTAGTAGTGGCACTGAAGCTTTCTTT. V gene TRBV7-2 combines with J gene TRBJ1-1, with unresolved D. The V end lost 6 bases, the J end lost 4 bases, and 12 bases lay between the germline ends. Looked up from germline, CDR1 is SGHTA and CDR2 is FQGNSA. The CDR3 loop spans 13 amino acids.

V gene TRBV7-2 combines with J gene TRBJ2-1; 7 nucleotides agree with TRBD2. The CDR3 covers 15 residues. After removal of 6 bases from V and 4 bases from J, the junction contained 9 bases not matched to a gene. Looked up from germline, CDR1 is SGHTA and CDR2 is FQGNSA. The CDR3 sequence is CASSSSSGLYNEQFF. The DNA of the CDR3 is TGTGCCAGCAGTTCATCTAGCGGACTTTACAATGAGCAGTTCTTC.

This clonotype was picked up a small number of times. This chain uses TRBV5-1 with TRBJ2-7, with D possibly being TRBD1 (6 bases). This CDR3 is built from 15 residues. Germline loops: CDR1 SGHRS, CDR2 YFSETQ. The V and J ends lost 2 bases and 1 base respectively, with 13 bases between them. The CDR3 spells CASSFTGLYSYEQYF. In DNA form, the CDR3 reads TGCGCCAGCAGCTTCACAGGGTTGTATTCCTACGAGCAGTACTTC.

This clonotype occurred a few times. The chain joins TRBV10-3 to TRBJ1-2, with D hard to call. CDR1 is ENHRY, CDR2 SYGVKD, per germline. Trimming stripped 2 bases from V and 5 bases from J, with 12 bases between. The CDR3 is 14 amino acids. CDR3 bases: TGTGCCATCAGTGAGGGTCTCAAGCCATATGGCTACACCTTC. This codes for CAISEGLKPYGYTF.

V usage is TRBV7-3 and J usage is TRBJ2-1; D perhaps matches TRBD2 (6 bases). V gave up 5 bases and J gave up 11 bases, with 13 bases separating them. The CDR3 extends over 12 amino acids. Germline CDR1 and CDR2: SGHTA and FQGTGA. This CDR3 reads CASSPGGFKQFF. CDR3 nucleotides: TGTGCCAGCAGCCCCGGGGGTTTCAAGCAGTTCTTC.

The CDR3 region is CASSDGLNYGYTF. The DNA of the CDR3 is TGCGCCAGCAGTGACGGACTTAACTATGGCTACACCTTC. The V call is TRBV5-1, the J call TRBJ1-2; D ambiguous. This CDR3 is built from 13 residues. The V gene's germline CDR1 is SGHRS and CDR2 YFSETQ. Trimming took off 5 bases at V and 1 base at J, with 9 bases between the two ends.

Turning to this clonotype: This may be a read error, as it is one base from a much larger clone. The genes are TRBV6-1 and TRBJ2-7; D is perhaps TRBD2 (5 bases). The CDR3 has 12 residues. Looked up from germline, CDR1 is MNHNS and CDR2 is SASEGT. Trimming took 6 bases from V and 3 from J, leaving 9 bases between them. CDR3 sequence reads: CASSREGYEQYF. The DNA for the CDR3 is TGTGCCAGCAGCCGAGAGGGCTACGAGCAGTACTTC.

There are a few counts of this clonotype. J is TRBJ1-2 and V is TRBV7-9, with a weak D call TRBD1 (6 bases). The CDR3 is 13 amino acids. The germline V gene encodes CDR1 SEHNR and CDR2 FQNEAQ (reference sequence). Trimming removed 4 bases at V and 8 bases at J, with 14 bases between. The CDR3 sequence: CASSSRTDRGYTF. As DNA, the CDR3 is TGTGCCAGCAGCTCGAGGACAGATCGAGGCTACACCTTC.

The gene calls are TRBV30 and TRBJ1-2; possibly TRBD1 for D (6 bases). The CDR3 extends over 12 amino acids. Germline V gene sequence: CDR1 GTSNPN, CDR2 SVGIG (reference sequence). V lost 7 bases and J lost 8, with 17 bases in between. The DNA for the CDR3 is TGTGCCTCCGGGGGGACACGGGAGGGCTACACCTTC. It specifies CASGGTREGYTF.

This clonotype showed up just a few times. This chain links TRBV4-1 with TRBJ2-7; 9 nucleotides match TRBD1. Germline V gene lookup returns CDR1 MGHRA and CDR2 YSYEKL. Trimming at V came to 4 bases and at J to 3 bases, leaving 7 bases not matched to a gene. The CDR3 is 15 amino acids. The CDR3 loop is CASSLRTGDDYEQYF. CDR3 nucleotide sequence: TGCGCCAGCAGCCTGCGGACAGGGGACGACTACGAGCAGTACTTC.

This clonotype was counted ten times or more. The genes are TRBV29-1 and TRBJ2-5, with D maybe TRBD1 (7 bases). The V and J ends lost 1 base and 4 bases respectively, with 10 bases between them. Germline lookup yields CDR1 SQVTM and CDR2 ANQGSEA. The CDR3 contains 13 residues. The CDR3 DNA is TGCAGCGTTGAAGCAGGGGGGAGAGAGACCCAGTACTTC. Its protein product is CSVEAGGRETQYF.

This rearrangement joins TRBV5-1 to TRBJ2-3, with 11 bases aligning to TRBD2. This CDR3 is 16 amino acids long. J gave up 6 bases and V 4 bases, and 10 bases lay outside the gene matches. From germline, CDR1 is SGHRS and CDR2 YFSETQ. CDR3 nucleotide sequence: TGCGCCAGCAGCGAACCCCGACTAGCGGGACGGGATACGCAGTATTTT. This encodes CASSEPRLAGRDTQYF.

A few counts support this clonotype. CDR3 in amino acids: CSASGSGDEQFF. The CDR3 DNA reads TGCAGTGCTAGCGGTTCGGGGGATGAGCAGTTCTTC. This chain connects TRBV20-1 to TRBJ2-1; possible D gene TRBD2, 6 bases. V was trimmed by 3 bases and J by 8 bases, leaving 11 bases between them. CDR1 is DFQATT, CDR2 SNEGSKA, per germline (reference sequence). The CDR3 sequence is 12 residues long.

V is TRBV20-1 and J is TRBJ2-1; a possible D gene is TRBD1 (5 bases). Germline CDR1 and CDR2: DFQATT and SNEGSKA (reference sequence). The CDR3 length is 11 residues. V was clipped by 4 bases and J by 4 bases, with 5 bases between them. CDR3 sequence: CSAKGYNEQFF. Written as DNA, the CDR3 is TGCAGTGCTAAGGGGTACAATGAGCAGTTCTTC.

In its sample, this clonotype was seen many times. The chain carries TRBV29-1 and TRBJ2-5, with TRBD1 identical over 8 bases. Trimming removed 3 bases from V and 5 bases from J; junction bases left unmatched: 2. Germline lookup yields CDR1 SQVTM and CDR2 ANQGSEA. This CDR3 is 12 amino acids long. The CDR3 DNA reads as TGCAGCGTTGACAGGGGGCATGAGACCCAGTACTTC. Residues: CSVDRGHETQYF.

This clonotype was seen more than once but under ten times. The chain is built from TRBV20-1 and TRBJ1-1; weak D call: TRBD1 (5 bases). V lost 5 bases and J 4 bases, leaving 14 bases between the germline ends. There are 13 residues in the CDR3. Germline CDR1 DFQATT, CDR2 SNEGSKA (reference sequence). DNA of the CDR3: TGCAGTGCTGGGACTCCTCAGGTCACTGAAGCTTTCTTT. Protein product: CSAGTPQVTEAFF.

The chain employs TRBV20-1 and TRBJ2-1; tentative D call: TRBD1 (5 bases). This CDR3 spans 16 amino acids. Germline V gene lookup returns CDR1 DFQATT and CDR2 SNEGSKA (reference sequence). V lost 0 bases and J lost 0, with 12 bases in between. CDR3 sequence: CSARDLDSRSYNEQFF. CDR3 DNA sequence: TGCAGTGCTAGAGATCTTGACAGTCGCTCCTACAATGAGCAGTTCTTC.

CDR3 in DNA: TGCAGCGTTGAAGATTCGGGCGGAAACACTGAAGCTTTCTTT. The encoded protein is CSVEDSGGNTEAFF. This sequence joins TRBV29-1 and TRBJ1-1; D ambiguous. Germline loops: CDR1 SQVTM, CDR2 ANQGSEA. The ends were cut back, 0 bases at V and 2 bases at J, with 10 bases in the middle. CDR3 length equals 14 residues.

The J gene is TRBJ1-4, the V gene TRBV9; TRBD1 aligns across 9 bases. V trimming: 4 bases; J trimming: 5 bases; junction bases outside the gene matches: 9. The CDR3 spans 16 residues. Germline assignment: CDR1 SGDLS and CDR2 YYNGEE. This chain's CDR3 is CASSFSSDRGNEKLFF. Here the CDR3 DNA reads TGTGCCAGCAGCTTTTCCTCGGACAGGGGAAATGAAAAACTGTTTTTT.

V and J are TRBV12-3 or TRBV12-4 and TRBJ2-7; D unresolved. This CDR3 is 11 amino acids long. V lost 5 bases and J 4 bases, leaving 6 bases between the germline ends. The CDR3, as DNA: TGTGCCAGCAGTATCCAGTACGAGCAGTACTTC. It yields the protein CASSIQYEQYF.

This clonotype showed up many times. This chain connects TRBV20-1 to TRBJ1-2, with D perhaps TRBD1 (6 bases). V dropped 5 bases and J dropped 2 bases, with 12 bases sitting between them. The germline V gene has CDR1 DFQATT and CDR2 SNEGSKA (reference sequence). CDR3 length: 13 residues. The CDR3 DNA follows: TGCAGTGCTTGGTTCGGGGGCAACTATGGCTACACCTTC. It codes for CSAWFGGNYGYTF.

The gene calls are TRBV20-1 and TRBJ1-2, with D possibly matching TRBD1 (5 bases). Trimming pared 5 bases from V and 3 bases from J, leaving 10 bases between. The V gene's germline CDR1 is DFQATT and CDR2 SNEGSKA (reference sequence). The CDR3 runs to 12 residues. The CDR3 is CSASDSYYGYTF. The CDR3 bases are TGCAGTGCTTCCGACAGTTACTATGGCTACACCTTC.

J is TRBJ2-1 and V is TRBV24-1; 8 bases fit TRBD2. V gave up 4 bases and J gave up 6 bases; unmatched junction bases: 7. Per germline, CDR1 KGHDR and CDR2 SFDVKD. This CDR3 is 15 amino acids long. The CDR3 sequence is CATSDRGLASNEQFF. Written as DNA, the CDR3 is TGTGCCACCAGTGACCGTGGACTAGCCTCCAATGAGCAGTTCTTC.

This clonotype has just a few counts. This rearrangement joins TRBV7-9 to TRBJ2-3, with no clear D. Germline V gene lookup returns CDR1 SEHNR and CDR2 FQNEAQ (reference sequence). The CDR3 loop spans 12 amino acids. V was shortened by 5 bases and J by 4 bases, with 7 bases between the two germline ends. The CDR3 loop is CASSQIADTQYF. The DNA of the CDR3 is TGTGCCAGCAGCCAAATAGCAGATACGCAGTATTTT. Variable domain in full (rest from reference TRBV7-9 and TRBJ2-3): DTGVSQNPRHKITKRGQNVTFRCDPISEHNRLYWYRQTLGQGPEFLTYFQNEAQLEKSRLLSDRFSAERPKGSFSTLEIQRTEQGDSAMYLCASSQIADTQYFGPGTRLTVL.